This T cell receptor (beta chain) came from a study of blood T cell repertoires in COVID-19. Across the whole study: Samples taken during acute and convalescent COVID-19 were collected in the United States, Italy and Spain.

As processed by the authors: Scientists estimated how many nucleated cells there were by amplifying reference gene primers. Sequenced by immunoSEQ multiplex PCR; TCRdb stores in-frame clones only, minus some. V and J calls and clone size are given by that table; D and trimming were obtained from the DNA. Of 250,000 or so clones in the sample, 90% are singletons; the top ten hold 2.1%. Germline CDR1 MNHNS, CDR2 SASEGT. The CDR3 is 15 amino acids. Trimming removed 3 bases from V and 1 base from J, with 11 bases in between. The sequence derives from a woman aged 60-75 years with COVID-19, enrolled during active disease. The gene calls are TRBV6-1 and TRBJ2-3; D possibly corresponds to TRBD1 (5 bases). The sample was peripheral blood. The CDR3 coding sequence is TGTGCCAGCAGTGACACCGGCAGGGGCACAGATACGCAGTATTTT. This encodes CASSDTGRGTDTQYF.